Below, one T cell receptor beta chain is given with its context. The source of the sample is a study of blood T cell repertoires in COVID-19. Background on the study: The cDNA or gDNA used as material had been derived from T cells, B-cell-depleted T cells, or PBMCs.

The protocol was immunoSEQ multiplex PCR, while the TCRdb copy is restricted to in-frame clones and leaves out a portion. The sample carries fewer than 250,000 clones, 87% recorded once. The CDR3 covers 19 residues. The germline CDR1 and CDR2 sequences are LGHNT and FRNRAP. V shed 3 bases, J shed 8 bases, and the junction held 14 bases outside the gene matches. This receptor was obtained from a young man in a cohort exposed to, infected with or recovered from COVID-19 (not recorded which). Source material: PBMCs or T cells enriched from blood (not recorded which). The chain uses TRBV12-5 and TRBJ2-1, with 15 bases matching TRBD2. CDR3 sequence: CASGFLLPGLAGGVDEQFF. CDR3 coding DNA: TGTGCTAGTGGTTTCTTACTGCCGGGACTAGCGGGAGGTGTGGATGAGCAGTTCTTC. The variable domain in full, with the rest retrieved from reference TRBV12-5 and TRBJ2-1, is DARVTQTPRHKVTEMGQEVTMRCQPILGHNTVFWYRQTMMQGLELLAYFRNRAPLDDSGMPKDRFSAEMPDATLATLKIQPSEPRDSAVYFCASGFLLPGLAGGVDEQFFGPGTRLTVL.